This entry lists 8 T cell receptor beta chains sequenced from one sample in a study of blood T cell repertoires in COVID-19. Some clones are missing from TCRdb's copy, which holds only in-frame ones; the method was immunoSEQ multiplex PCR. The data contain roughly 240,000 clones, about 84% of them singletons. The sample was peripheral blood. The receptor source for this set is a woman over 75 with COVID-19, enrolled during active disease.

The chain links TRBV7-9 to TRBJ2-3; 7 bases agree with TRBD1. This CDR3 comprises 15 residues. The J segment lost 1 base and the V segment lost 5 bases, leaving 6 bases of the junction unmatched. Germline values: CDR1 SEHNR, CDR2 FQNEAQ (reference sequence). The CDR3 here is CASSPGGQGTDTQYF. CDR3 bases: TGTGCCAGCAGCCCCGGCGGACAGGGCACAGATACGCAGTATTTT. Supplemented by reference TRBV7-9 and TRBJ2-3, the full variable domain reads DTGVSQNPRHKITKRGQNVTFRCDPISEHNRLYWYRQTLGQGPEFLTYFQNEAQLEKSRLLSDRFSAERPKGSFSTLEIQRTEQGDSAMYLCASSPGGQGTDTQYFGPGTRLTVL.

The V call is TRBV2, the J call TRBJ1-4; the D gene is possibly TRBD1 (6 bases). The CDR3 runs 15 residues. V lost 1 base to trimming and J lost 8 bases, with 14 bases between them. CDR1 is SNHLY, CDR2 FYNNEI, per germline. The DNA of the CDR3 is TGTGCCAGCAGTGAAGGGGGCCAGGGGATAGAAAAACTGTTTTTT. Its translation is CASSEGGQGIEKLFF.

The chain has TRBV3-1 (or the pseudogene TRBV3-2) and TRBJ1-1; 9 bases are shared with TRBD1. This CDR3 comprises 15 residues. V shed 2 bases and J 11 bases; nucleotides not matched to a gene: 12. Germline CDR1 is LGHDT and CDR2 is YNNKEL (reference sequence). The CDR3 sequence is CASSQHGQGSRDAFF. The CDR3 nucleotides read TGTGCCAGCAGCCAACATGGACAGGGGAGTAGGGATGCTTTCTTT.

This clone was detected once. The chain uses TRBV5-4 and TRBJ2-5; D is perhaps TRBD2 (5 bases). The CDR3 length is 15 residues. V lost 2 bases to trimming and J lost 5 bases, with 16 bases between them. Looked up from germline, CDR1 is SGHNT and CDR2 is YYREEE (reference sequence). CDR3 DNA: TGTGCCAGCAGCTTAGAGGGATCCCAAAGGGAGACCCAGTACTTC. The encoded protein is CASSLEGSQRETQYF.

The chain employs TRBV3-1 (or the pseudogene TRBV3-2) and TRBJ1-4, with TRBD1 identical over 7 bases. This CDR3 has 13 amino acids. V lost 4 bases, J lost 8 bases, and 4 bases stayed unmatched. CDR1 and CDR2 from the germline V gene are LGHDT and YNNKEL (reference sequence). This chain's CDR3 is CASSPQGVEKLFF. CDR3 DNA sequence: TGTGCCAGCAGCCCCCAGGGGGTCGAAAAACTGTTTTTT.

This rearrangement joins TRBV9 to TRBJ1-1; 7 bases match TRBD1. This CDR3 contains 14 residues. Germline V gives CDR1 SGDLS, CDR2 YYNGEE. The V gene end was trimmed by 3 bases and the J gene end by 4 bases; junction bases not matched to a gene: 6. The CDR3 DNA sequence: TGTGCCAGCAGCGCCACGACAGGGTTCACTGAAGCTTTCTTT. Amino acids: CASSATTGFTEAFF.

The count of this clone is one. This chain uses TRBV7-8 with TRBJ2-1; D ambiguous. There are 14 residues in the CDR3. Germline V gives CDR1 SGHVS, CDR2 FQNEAQ. With 2 bases removed from V and 1 base from J, the gap between germline ends came to 6 bases. CDR3 region: CASSLILSYNEQFF. CDR3 sequence (DNA): TGTGCCAGCAGCTTAATACTTTCCTACAATGAGCAGTTCTTC.

This chain joins TRBV19 and TRBJ2-1; 7 bases line up with TRBD2. CDR1 and CDR2 (germline): LNHDA, SQIVND (reference sequence). Trimming cost V 7 bases and J 5 bases; bases outside gene matches: 8. This CDR3 comprises 14 residues. CDR3 sequence (DNA): TGTGCCAGTAACGGCGGGGGTACGAACAATGAGCAGTTCTTC. Translating it yields CASNGGGTNNEQFF.